A selection of T cell receptor beta chains follows, all from one sample in a study of blood T cell repertoires in COVID-19. This table comes from immunoSEQ multiplex PCR, and its TCRdb copy is limited to in-frame clones, with some not included. The sample yields tens of thousands of clones, about nine tenths seen once. Sequenced: peripheral blood. The receptor set was obtained from a human donor in a cohort sampled during active COVID-19. The CDR3 runs from the conserved cysteine through the conserved F or W.

V gene	J gene	CDR3 protein
TRBV5-1	TRBJ1-1	CASSLNLEGGNTEAFF
TRBV5-1	TRBJ1-4	CASSLEVTENEKLFF
TRBV19	TRBJ1-6	CASSTIQGARDSPLHF
TRBV27	TRBJ2-5	CASSYQAGPAYQETQYF
TRBV2	TRBJ2-1	CASSPSVDNEQFF
TRBV18	TRBJ2-1	CASSAPDRGRNEQFF
TRBV11-2	TRBJ2-7	CASSLSWTSGDLVYEQYF
TRBV7-2	TRBJ1-5	CASSLVTGSNQPQHF
TRBV2	TRBJ2-5	CASMGPLQETQYF
TRBV5-1	TRBJ2-3	CASSFRAGGVDTQYF